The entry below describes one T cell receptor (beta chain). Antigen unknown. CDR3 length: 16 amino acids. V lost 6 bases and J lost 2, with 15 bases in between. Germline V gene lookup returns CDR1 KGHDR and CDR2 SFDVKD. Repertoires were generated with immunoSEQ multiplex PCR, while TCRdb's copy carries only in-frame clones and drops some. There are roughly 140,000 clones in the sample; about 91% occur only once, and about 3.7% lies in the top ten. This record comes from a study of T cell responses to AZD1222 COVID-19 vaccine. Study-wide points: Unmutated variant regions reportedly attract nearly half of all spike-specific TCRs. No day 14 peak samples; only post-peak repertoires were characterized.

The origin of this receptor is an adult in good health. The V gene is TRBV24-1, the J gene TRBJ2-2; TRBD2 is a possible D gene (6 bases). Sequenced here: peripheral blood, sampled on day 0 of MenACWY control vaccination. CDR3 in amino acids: CATSSGPKENTGELFF. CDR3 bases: TGTGCCACCAGTAGCGGGCCCAAAGAAAACACCGGGGAGCTGTTTTTT.